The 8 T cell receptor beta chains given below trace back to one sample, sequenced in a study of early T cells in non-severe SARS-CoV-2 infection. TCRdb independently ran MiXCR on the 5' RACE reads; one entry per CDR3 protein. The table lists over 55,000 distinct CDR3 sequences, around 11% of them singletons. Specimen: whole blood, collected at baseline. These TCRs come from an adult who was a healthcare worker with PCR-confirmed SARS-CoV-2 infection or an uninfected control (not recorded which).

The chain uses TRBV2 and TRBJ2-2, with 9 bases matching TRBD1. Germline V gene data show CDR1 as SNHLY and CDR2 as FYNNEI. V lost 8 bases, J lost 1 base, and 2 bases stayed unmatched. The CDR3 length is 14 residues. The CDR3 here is CASSGQGNTGELFF. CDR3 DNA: TGTGCCAGCTCGGGACAGGGGAACACCGGGGAGCTGTTTTTT. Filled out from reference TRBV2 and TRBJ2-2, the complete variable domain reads EPEVTQTPSHQVTQMGQEVILRCVPISNHLYFYWYRQILGQKVEFLVSFYNNEISEKSEIFDDQFSVERPDGSNFTLKIRSTKLEDSAMYFCASSGQGNTGELFFGEGSRLTVL.

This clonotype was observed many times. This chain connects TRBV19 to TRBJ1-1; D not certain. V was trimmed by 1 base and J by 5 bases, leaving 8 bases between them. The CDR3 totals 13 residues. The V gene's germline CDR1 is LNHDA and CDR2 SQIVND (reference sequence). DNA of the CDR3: TGTGCCAGTAGTATAGGGGTTACGACTGAAGCTTTCTTT. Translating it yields CASSIGVTTEAFF. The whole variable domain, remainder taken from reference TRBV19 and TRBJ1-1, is DGGITQSPKYLFRKEGQNVTLSCEQNLNHDAMYWYRQDPGQGLRLIYYSQIVNDFQKGDIAEGYSVSREKKESFPLTVTSAQKNPTAFYLCASSIGVTTEAFFGQGTRLTVV.

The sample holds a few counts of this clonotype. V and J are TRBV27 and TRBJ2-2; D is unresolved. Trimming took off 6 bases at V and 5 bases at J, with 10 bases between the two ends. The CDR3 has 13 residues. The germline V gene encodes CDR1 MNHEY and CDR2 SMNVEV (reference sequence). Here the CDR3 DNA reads TGTGCCAGCAGCTCTACACGGACCGGGGAGCTGTTTTTT. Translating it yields CASSSTRTGELFF.

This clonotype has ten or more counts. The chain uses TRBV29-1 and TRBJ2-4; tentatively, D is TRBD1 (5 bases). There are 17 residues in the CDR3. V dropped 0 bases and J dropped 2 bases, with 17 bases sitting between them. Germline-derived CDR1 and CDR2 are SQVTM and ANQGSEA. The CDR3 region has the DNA TGCAGCGTTGAAGATCTCACTGGGGCCCGGACCAAAAACATTCAGTACTTC. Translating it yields CSVEDLTGARTKNIQYF.

The CDR3 spells CASSEALRAENQPQHF. CDR3 DNA: TGTGCCAGCAGTGAAGCGCTTCGGGCAGAGAATCAGCCCCAGCATTTT. The chain has TRBV2 and TRBJ1-5; D gene uncertain. Germline loops: CDR1 SNHLY, CDR2 FYNNEI. CDR3 length: 16 residues. V was trimmed by 0 bases and J by 4 bases, leaving 13 bases between them.

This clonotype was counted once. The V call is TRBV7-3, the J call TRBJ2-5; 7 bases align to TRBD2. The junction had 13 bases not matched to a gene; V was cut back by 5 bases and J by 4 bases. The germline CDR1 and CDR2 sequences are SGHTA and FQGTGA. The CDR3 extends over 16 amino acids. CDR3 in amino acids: CASSLRGRGDGETQYF. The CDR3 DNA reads TGTGCCAGCAGCCTAAGAGGGAGGGGTGATGGAGAGACCCAGTACTTC.

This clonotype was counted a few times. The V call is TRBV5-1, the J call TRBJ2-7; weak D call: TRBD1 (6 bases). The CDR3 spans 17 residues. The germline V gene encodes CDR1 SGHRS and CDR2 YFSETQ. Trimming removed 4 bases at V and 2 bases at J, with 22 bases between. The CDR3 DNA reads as TGCGCCAGCAGCCCGAAACAAAAAGCAGGGGTCCCCTACGAGCAGTACTTC. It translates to CASSPKQKAGVPYEQYF.

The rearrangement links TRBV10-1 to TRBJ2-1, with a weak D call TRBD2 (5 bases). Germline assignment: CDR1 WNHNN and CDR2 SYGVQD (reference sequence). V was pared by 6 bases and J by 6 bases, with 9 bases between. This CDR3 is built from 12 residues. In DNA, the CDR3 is TGCGCCAGCAGCCAAGAGGGCAATGAGCAGTTCTTC. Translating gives CASSQEGNEQFF.